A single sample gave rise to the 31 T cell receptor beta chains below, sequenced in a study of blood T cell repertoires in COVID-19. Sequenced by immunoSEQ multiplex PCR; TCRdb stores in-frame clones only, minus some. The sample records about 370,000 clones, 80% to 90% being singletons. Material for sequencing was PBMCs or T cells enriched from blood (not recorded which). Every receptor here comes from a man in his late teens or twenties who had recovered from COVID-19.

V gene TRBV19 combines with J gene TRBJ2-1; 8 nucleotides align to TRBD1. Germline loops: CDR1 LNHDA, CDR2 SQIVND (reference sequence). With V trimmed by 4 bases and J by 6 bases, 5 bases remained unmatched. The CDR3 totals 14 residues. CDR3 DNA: TGTGCCAGTAGTACCCAAGGACAGGGCAATGAGCAGTTCTTC. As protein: CASSTQGQGNEQFF.

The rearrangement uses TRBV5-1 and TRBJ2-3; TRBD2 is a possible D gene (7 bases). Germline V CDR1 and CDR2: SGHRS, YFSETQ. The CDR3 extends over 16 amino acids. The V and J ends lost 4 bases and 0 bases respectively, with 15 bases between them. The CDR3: CASSPAGGASTDTQYF. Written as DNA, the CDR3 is TGCGCCAGCAGCCCCGCTGGGGGGGCCAGCACAGATACGCAGTATTTT.

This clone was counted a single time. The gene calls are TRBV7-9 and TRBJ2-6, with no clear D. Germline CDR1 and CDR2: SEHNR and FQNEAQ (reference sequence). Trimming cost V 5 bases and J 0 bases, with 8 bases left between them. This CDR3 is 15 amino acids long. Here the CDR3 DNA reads TGTGCCAGCAGCCCGCGAAACTCTGGGGCCAACGTCCTGACTTTC. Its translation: CASSPRNSGANVLTF.

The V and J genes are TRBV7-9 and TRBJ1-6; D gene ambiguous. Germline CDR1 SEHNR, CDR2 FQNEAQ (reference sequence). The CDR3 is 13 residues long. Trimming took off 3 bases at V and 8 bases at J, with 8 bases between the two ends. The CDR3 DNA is TGTGCCAGCAGCTTTTTACGAGATTCACCCCTCCACTTT. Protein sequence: CASSFLRDSPLHF. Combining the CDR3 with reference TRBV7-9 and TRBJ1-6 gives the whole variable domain DTGVSQNPRHKITKRGQNVTFRCDPISEHNRLYWYRQTLGQGPEFLTYFQNEAQLEKSRLLSDRFSAERPKGSFSTLEIQRTEQGDSAMYLCASSFLRDSPLHFGNGTRLTVT.

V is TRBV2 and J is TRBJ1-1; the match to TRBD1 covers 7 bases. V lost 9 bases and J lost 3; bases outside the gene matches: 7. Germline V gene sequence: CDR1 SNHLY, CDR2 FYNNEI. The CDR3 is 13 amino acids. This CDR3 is CASNRGIHTEAFF. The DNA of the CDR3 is TGTGCCAGTAACAGGGGAATACACACTGAAGCTTTCTTT.

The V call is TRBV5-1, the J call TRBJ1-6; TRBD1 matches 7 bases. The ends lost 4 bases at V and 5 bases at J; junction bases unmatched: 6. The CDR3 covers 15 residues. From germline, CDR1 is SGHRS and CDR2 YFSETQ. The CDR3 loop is CASSPRDSNNSPLHF. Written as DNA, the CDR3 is TGCGCCAGCAGCCCCCGGGACAGCAATAATTCACCCCTCCACTTT.

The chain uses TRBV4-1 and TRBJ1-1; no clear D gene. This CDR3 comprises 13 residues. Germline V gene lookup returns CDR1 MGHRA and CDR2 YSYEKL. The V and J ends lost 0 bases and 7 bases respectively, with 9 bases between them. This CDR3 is CASSQDFGIEAFF. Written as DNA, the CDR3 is TGCGCCAGCAGCCAAGATTTCGGTATTGAAGCTTTCTTT.

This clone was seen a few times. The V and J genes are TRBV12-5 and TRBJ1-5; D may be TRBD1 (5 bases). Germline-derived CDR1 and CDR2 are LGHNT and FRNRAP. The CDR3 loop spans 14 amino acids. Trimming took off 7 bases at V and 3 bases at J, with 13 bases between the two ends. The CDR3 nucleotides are TGTGCTAGTGCCCCTCCCAGGGACAATCAGCCCCAGCATTTT. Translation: CASAPPRDNQPQHF.

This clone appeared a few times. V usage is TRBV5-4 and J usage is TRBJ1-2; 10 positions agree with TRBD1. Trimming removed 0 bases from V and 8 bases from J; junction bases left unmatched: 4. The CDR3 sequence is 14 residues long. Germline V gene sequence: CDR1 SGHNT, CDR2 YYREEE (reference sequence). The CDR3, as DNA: TGTGCCAGCAGCTTGGACGACAGGGGGCGAGGCTACACCTTC. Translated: CASSLDDRGRGYTF.

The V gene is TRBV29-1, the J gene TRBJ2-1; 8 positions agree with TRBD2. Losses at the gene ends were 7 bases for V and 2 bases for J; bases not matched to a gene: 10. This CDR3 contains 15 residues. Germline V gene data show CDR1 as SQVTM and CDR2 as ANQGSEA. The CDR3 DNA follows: TGCAGCGGAAAACTAGCGGAGAAGACCTACAATGAGCAGTTCTTC. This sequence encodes CSGKLAEKTYNEQFF.

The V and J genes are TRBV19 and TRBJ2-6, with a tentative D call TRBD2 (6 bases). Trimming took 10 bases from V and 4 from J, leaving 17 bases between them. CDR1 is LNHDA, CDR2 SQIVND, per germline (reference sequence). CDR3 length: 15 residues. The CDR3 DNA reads TGTGCCACCAGAACTACGGGGGTCGGGGCCAACGTCCTGACTTTC. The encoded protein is CATRTTGVGANVLTF. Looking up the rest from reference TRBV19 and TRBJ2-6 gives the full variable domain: DGGITQSPKYLFRKEGQNVTLSCEQNLNHDAMYWYRQDPGQGLRLIYYSQIVNDFQKGDIAEGYSVSREKKESFPLTVTSAQKNPTAFYLCATRTTGVGANVLTFGAGSRLTVL.

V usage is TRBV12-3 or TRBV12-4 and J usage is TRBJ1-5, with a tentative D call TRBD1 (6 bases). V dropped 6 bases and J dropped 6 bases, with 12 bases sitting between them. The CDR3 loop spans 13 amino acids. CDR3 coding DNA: TGTGCCAGCAGCCTCACAGGGCTTCAGCCCCAGCATTTT. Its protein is CASSLTGLQPQHF.

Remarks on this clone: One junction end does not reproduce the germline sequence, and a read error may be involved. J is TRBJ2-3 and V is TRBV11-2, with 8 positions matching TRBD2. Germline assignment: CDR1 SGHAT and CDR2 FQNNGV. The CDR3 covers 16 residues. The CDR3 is CASSLGGRTSRDTQYF. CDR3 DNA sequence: TGTGCCAGCAGCTTAGGGGGGCGGACTAGCAGAGATACGCAGTATTTT. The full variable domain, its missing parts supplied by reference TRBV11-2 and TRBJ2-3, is EAGVAQSPRYKIIEKRQSVAFWCNPISGHATLYWYQQILGQGPKLLIQFQNNGVVDDSQLPKDRFSAERLKGVDSTLKIQPAKLEDSAVYLCASSLGGRTSRDTQYFGPGTRLTVL.

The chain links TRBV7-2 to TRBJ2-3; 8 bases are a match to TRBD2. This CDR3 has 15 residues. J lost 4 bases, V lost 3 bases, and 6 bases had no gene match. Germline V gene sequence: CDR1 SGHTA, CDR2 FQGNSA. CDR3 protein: CASSFLASGSDTQYF. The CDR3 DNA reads TGTGCCAGCAGCTTTTTAGCTAGCGGGTCAGATACGCAGTATTTT.

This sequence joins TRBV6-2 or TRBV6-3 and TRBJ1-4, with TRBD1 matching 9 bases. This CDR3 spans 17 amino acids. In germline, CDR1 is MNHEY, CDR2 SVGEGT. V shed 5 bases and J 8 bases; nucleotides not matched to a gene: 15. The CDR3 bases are TGTGCCAGCAGTGACGGGACAGGGAAGGGTTTGGGAGAAAAACTGTTTTTT. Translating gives CASSDGTGKGLGEKLFF.

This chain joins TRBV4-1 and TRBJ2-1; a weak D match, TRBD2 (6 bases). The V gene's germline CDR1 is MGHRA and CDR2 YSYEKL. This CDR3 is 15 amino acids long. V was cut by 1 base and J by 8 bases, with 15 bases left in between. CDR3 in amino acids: CASSQGLRERDEQFF. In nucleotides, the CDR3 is TGCGCCAGCAGCCAAGGTCTACGGGAGAGGGATGAGCAGTTCTTC.

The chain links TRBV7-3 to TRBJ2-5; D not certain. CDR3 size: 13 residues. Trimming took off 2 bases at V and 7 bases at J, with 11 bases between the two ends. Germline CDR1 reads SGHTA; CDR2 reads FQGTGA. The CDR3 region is CASSLAVGGTQYF. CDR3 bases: TGTGCCAGCAGCTTAGCCGTCGGCGGGACCCAGTACTTC.

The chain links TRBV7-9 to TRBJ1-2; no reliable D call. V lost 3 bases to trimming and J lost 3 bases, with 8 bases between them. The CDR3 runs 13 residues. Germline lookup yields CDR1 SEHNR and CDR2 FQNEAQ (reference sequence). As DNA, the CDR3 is TGTGCCAGCAGCTTTACGGGAGACTATGGCTACACCTTC. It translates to CASSFTGDYGYTF.

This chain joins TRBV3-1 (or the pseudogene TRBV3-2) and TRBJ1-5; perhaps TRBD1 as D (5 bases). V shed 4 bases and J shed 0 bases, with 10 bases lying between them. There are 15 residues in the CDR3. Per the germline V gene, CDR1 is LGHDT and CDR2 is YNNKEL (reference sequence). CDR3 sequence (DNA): TGTGCCAGCAGCCTCGGAGGGGATAGCAATCAGCCCCAGCATTTT. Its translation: CASSLGGDSNQPQHF.

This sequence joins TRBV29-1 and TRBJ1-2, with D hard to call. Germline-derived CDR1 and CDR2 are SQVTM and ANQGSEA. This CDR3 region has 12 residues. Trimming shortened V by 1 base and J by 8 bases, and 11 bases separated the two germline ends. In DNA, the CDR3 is TGCAGCGTTGAAGTGGCGGGCCCCGGCTACACCTTC. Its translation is CSVEVAGPGYTF.

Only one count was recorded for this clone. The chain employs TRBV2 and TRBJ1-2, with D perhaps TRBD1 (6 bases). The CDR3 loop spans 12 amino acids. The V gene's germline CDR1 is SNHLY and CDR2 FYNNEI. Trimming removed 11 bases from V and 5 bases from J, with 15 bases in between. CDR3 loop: CALQGTVYGYTF. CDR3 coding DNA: TGTGCCCTACAGGGTACGGTTTATGGCTACACCTTC.

CDR3 amino acids: CASSQVVAGATEAFF. In DNA, the CDR3 is TGTGCCAGCAGCCAAGTGGTCGCGGGGGCCACTGAAGCTTTCTTT. The chain combines TRBV3-1 (or the pseudogene TRBV3-2) with TRBJ1-1; the D gene is possibly TRBD1 (6 bases). With 1 base removed from V and 4 bases from J, the gap between germline ends came to 13 bases. CDR1 LGHDT and CDR2 YNNKEL come from the germline V gene (reference sequence). This CDR3 spans 15 amino acids.

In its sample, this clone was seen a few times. CDR3 bases: TGCGCCAGCAGCTTGCAGGGGGCCCAGCCCCAGCATTTT. Its protein product is CASSLQGAQPQHF. V usage is TRBV5-1 and J usage is TRBJ1-5; 8 bases are a match to TRBD1. Germline V gene sequence: CDR1 SGHRS, CDR2 YFSETQ. Unmatched junction bases numbered 1, after V lost 1 base and J lost 7 bases. The CDR3 totals 13 residues. The full variable domain, completed using reference TRBV5-1 and TRBJ1-5, is KAGVTQTPRYLIKTRGQQVTLSCSPISGHRSVSWYQQTPGQGLQFLFEYFSETQRNKGNFPGRFSGRQFSNSRSEMNVSTLELGDSALYLCASSLQGAQPQHFGDGTRLSIL.

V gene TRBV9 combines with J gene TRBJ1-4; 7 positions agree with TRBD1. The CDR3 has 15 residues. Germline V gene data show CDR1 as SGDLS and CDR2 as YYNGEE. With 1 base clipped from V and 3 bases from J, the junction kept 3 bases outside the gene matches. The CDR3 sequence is CASSVRQGSNEKLFF. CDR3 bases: TGTGCCAGCAGCGTACGACAGGGATCTAATGAAAAACTGTTTTTT.

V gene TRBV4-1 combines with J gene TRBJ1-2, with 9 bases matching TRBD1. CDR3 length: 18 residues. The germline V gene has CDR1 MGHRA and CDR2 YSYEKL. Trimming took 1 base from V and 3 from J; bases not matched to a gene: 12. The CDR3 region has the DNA TGCGCCAGCAGCCAAGGGTTGAATTGGGACAGGGAGTACTATGGCTACACCTTC. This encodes CASSQGLNWDREYYGYTF.

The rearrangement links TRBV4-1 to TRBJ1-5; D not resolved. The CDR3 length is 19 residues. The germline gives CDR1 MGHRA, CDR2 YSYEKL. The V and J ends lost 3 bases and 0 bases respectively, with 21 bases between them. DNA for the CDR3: TGCGCCAGCAGCCAGTCGGGATCCCCGGGGATAGTTAGCAATCAGCCCCAGCATTTT. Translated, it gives CASSQSGSPGIVSNQPQHF.

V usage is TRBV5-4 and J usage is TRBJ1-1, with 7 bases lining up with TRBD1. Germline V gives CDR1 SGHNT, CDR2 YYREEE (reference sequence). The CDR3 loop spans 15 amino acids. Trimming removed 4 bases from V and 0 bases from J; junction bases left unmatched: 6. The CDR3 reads CASSLQQGLNTEAFF. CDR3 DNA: TGTGCCAGCAGCCTTCAACAGGGGCTGAACACTGAAGCTTTCTTT.

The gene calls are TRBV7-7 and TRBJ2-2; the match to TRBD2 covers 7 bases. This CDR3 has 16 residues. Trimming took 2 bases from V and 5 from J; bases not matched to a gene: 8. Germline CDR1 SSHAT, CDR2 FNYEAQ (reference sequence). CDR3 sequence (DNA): TGTGCCAGCAGCTTACGGGCGGGAGCGGTAACCGGGGAGCTGTTTTTT. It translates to CASSLRAGAVTGELFF.

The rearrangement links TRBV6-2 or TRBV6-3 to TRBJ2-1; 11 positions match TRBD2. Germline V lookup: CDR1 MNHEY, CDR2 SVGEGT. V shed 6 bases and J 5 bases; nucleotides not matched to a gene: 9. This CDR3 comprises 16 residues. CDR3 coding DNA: TGTGCCAGCAGCCGTTCGCCTAGCGGGAGGAACAATGAGCAGTTCTTC. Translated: CASSRSPSGRNNEQFF.

The CDR3 DNA reads as TGTGCCAGCGGGGACACCGTCTGGCCCCTCCACTTT. It codes for CASGDTVWPLHF. The gene calls are TRBV9 and TRBJ1-6; D perhaps matches TRBD1 (6 bases). The V end was cut by 7 bases, the J end by 13 bases, with 15 bases between. The CDR3 spans 12 residues. Germline V gene lookup returns CDR1 SGDLS and CDR2 YYNGEE.

DNA for the CDR3: TGTGCCAGCAGCCAAGCCTCCGACAGGTTCTATGGCTACACCTTC. It encodes CASSQASDRFYGYTF. The chain uses TRBV4-2 and TRBJ1-2, with D possibly matching TRBD1 (6 bases). The length of the CDR3 is 15 residues. Trimming stripped 1 base from V and 4 bases from J, with 13 bases between. The V gene's germline CDR1 is LGHNA and CDR2 YNFKEQ.